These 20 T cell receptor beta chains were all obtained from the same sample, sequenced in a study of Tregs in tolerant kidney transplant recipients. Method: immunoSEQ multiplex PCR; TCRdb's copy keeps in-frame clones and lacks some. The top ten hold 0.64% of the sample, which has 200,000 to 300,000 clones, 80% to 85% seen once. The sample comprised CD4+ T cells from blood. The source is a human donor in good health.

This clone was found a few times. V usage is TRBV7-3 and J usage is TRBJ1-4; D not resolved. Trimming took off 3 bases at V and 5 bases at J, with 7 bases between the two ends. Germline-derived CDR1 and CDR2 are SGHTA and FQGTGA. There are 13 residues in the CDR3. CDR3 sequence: CASSFGPNEKLFF. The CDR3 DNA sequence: TGTGCCAGCAGCTTCGGTCCGAATGAAAAACTGTTTTTT. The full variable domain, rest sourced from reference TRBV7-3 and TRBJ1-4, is GAGVSQTPSNKVTEKGKYVELRCDPISGHTALYWYRQSLGQGPEFLIYFQGTGAADDSGLPNDRFFAVRPEGSVSTLKIQRTERGDSAVYLCASSFGPNEKLFFGSGTQLSVL.

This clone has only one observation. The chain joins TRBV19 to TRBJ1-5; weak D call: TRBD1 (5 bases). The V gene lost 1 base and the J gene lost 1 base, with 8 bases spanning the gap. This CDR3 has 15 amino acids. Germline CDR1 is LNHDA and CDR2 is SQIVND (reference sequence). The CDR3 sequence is CASSIVPGSNQPQHF. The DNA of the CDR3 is TGTGCCAGTAGTATAGTACCAGGGAGCAATCAGCCCCAGCATTTT.

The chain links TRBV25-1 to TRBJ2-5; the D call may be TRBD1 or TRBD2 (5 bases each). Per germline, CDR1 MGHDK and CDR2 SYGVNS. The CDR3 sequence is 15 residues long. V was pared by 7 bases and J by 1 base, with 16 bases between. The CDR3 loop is CASTPRKGTQETQYF. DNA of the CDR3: TGTGCCAGCACACCGAGGAAGGGGACCCAAGAGACCCAGTACTTC.

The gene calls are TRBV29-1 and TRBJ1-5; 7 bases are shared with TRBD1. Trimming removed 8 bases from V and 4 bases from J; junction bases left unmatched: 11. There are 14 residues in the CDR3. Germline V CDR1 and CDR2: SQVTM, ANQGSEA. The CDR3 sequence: CSPADRDKNQPQHF. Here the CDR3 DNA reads TGCAGCCCTGCTGACAGGGACAAGAATCAGCCCCAGCATTTT.

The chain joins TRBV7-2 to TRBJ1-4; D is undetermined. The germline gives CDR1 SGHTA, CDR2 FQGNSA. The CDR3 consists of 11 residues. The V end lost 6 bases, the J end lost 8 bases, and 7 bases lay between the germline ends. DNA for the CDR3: TGTGCCAGCAGGCGGACCGAAAAACTGTTTTTT. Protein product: CASRRTEKLFF.

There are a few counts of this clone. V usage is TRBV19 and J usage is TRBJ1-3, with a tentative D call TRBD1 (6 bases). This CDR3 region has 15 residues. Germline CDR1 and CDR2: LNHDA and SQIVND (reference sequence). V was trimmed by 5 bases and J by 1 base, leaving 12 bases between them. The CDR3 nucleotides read TGTGCCAGTAGTGTCCAACAGGGTTCTGGAAACACCATATATTTT. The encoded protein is CASSVQQGSGNTIYF.

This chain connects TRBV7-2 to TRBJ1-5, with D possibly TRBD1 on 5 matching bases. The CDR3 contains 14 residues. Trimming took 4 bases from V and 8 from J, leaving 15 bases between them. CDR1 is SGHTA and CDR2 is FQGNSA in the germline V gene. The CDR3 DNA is TGTGCCAGCAGCTCCTCTTGGGGGGATAAGCCCCAGCATTTT. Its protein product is CASSSSWGDKPQHF.

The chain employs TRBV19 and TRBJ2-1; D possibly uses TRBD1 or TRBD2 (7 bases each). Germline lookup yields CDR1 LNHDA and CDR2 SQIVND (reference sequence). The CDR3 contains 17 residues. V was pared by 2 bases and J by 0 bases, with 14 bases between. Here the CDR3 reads CASSIIGGDSSYNEQFF. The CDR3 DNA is TGTGCCAGTAGTATAATTGGGGGGGACAGCTCCTACAATGAGCAGTTCTTC.

The CDR3 spells CASSQAPSGGAGDTQYF. Here the CDR3 DNA reads TGTGCCAGCAGCCAAGCTCCTAGCGGGGGGGCCGGAGATACGCAGTATTTT. This sequence joins TRBV4-2 and TRBJ2-3; 12 bases agree with TRBD2. V lost 1 base to trimming and J lost 5 bases; unmatched junction nucleotides: 7. The length of the CDR3 is 17 residues. Germline values: CDR1 LGHNA, CDR2 YNFKEQ.

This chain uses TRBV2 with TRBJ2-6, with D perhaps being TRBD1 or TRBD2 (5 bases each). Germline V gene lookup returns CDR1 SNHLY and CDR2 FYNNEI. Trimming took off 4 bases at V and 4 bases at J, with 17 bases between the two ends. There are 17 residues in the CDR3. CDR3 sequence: CASSVGPTPRGANVLTF. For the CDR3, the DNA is TGTGCCAGCAGTGTGGGACCAACACCCAGAGGGGCCAACGTCCTGACTTTC.

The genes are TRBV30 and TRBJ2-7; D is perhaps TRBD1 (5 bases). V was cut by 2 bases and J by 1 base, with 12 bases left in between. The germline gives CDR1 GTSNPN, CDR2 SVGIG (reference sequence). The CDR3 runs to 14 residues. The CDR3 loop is CAWSSNPGSYEQYF. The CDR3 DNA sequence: TGTGCCTGGAGTTCCAACCCAGGGTCCTACGAGCAGTACTTC. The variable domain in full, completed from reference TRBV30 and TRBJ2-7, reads SQTIHQWPATLVQPVGSPLSLECTVEGTSNPNLYWYRQAAGRGLQLLFYSVGIGQISSEVPQNLSASRPQDRQFILSSKKLLLSDSGFYLCAWSSNPGSYEQYFGPGTRLTVT.

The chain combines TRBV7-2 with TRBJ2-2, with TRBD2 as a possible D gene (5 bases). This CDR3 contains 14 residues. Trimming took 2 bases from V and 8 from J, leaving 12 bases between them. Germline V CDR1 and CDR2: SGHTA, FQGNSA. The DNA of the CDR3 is TGTGCCAGCAGCTTAAGACCTAGCTTTGGGGAGCTGTTTTTT. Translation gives CASSLRPSFGELFF.

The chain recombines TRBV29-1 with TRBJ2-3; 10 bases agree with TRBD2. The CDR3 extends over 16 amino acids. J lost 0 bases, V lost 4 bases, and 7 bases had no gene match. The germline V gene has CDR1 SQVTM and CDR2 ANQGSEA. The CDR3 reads CSVVFGLAVSTDTQYF. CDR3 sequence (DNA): TGCAGCGTTGTATTCGGACTAGCGGTTAGCACAGATACGCAGTATTTT.

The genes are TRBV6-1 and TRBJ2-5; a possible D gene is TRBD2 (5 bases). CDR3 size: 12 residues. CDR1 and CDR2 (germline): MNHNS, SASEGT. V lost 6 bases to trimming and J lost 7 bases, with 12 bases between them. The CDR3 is CASRRGILTQYF. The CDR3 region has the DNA TGTGCCAGCAGACGGGGAATTCTGACCCAGTACTTC.

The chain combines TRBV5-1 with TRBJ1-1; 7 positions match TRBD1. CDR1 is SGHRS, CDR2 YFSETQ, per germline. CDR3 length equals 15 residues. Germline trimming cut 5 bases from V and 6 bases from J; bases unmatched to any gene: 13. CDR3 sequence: CASRPAGGLRSEAFF. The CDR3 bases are TGCGCCAGCAGGCCCGCAGGGGGTCTCCGCTCTGAAGCTTTCTTT.

The CDR3 here is CASGGNYEQYF. CDR3 nucleotide sequence: TGTGCCTCAGGAGGGAACTACGAGCAGTACTTC. The rearrangement joins TRBV7-9 to TRBJ2-7; tentative D call: TRBD2 (6 bases). V was pared by 11 bases and J by 3 bases, with 11 bases between. Germline CDR1 is SEHNR and CDR2 is FQNEAQ (reference sequence). The CDR3 contains 11 residues.

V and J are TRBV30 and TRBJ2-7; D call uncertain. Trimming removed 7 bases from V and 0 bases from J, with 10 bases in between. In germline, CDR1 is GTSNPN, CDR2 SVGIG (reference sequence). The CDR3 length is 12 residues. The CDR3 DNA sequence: TGTGCCTCGGATCGAGGCTCCTACGAGCAGTACTTC. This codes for CASDRGSYEQYF.

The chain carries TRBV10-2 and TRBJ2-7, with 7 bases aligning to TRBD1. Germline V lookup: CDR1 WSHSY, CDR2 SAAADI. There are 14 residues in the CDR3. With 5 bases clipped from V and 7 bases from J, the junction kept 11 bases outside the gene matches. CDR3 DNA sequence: TGCGCCAGCAGTCAATATCAGGGGGTTAGAGAGCAGTACTTC. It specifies CASSQYQGVREQYF.

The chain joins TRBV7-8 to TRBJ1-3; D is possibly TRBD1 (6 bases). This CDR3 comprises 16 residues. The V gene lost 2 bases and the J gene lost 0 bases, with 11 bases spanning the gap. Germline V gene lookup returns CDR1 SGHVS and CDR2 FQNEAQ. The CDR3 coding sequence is TGTGCCAGCAGCTTACCCGACAGGCCCTCTGGAAACACCATATATTTT. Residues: CASSLPDRPSGNTIYF.

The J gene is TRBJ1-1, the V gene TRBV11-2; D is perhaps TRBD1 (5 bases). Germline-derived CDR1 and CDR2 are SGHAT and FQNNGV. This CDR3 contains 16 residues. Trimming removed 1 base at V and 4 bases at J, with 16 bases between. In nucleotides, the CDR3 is TGTGCCAGCAGCTTAGTTTTGGGGGGGTTTCGCACTGAAGCTTTCTTT. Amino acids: CASSLVLGGFRTEAFF. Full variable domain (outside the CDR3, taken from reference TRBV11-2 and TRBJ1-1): EAGVAQSPRYKIIEKRQSVAFWCNPISGHATLYWYQQILGQGPKLLIQFQNNGVVDDSQLPKDRFSAERLKGVDSTLKIQPAKLEDSAVYLCASSLVLGGFRTEAFFGQGTRLTVV.